These 5 T cell receptor beta chains were sequenced from one sample in a study of blood T cell repertoires in COVID-19. Libraries were prepared by immunoSEQ multiplex PCR; TCRdb keeps only in-frame clonotypes and omits some of them. The sample holds over 300,000 clones, around 87% seen once. Sequencing was carried out using PBMCs or T cells enriched from blood (not recorded which). These TCRs come from a woman aged 25 to 45 with acute COVID-19.

V gene TRBV10-2 combines with J gene TRBJ1-1, with D perhaps matching TRBD1 (5 bases). The CDR3 has 16 residues. V gave up 0 bases and J gave up 4 bases, with 15 bases separating them. Per germline, CDR1 WSHSY and CDR2 SAAADI. The CDR3, as DNA: TGCGCCAGCAGTGAGTCTTTATGGCAGGGCGGCACTGAAGCTTTCTTT. This translates into CASSESLWQGGTEAFF.

This chain uses TRBV6-5 with TRBJ1-6; the D is unclear. V was cut by 4 bases and J by 5 bases, with 9 bases left in between. Per germline, CDR1 MNHEY and CDR2 SVGAGI. The CDR3 contains 14 residues. The CDR3 DNA follows: TGTGCCAGCAGTTCAACAGAAAATAATTCACCCCTCCACTTT. Translation: CASSSTENNSPLHF.

J is TRBJ2-1 and V is TRBV30; 12 nucleotides match TRBD2. CDR1 is GTSNPN, CDR2 SVGIG, per germline (reference sequence). The J segment lost 5 bases and the V segment lost 3 bases, leaving 8 bases of the junction unmatched. The CDR3 extends over 16 amino acids. In nucleotides, the CDR3 is TGTGCCTGGAGCCCTCTTCGACTAGCGGGAGACAATGAGCAGTTCTTC. As protein: CAWSPLRLAGDNEQFF. The full variable domain, its missing parts supplied by reference TRBV30 and TRBJ2-1, is SQTIHQWPATLVQPVGSPLSLECTVEGTSNPNLYWYRQAAGRGLQLLFYSVGIGQISSEVPQNLSASRPQDRQFILSSKKLLLSDSGFYLCAWSPLRLAGDNEQFFGPGTRLTVL.

The rearrangement uses TRBV6-5 and TRBJ1-5, with D uncertain. V was shortened by 4 bases and J by 0 bases, with 13 bases between the two germline ends. The CDR3 extends over 16 amino acids. CDR1 MNHEY and CDR2 SVGAGI come from the germline V gene. The CDR3 nucleotides are TGTGCCAGCAGTTCCCATGGAGTCCTTAGCAATCAGCCCCAGCATTTT. Protein sequence: CASSSHGVLSNQPQHF.

The genes are TRBV7-9 and TRBJ2-3; 7 bases line up with TRBD2. CDR3 size: 15 residues. V lost 5 bases and J lost 2; bases outside the gene matches: 7. Germline CDR1 and CDR2: SEHNR and FQNEAQ (reference sequence). CDR3 DNA sequence: TGTGCCAGCAGCCCGCGCGGGGGAACCACAGATACGCAGTATTTT. Protein product: CASSPRGGTTDTQYF.